This TCR beta chain was found in a study of T-cell reconstitution after alpha-beta-depleted transplantation in children. This clonotype has at least ten counts. Germline loops: CDR1 SQVTM, CDR2 ANQGSEA. The V gene end was trimmed by 6 bases and the J gene end by 1 base; junction bases not matched to a gene: 11. CDR3 length: 16 residues. TCRbeta library preparation incorporated unique molecular identifiers. One entry per CDR3 protein results from TCRdb running MiXCR on the PCR reads. This table has around 240,000 distinct CDR3 sequences, just under 8.5% appearing once. This sequence was found in a male patient younger than 18 who had a stem cell transplant for acute lymphoblastic leukemia, so the T cells may come from the graft donor. The specimen was PBMCs, mostly from graft donor cells, collected 180 days after TCRalphabeta/CD19-depleted stem cell transplant. The chain employs TRBV29-1 and TRBJ2-5; TRBD2 agrees at 10 bases. The CDR3 protein is CSVPGTSGNLQETQYF. The CDR3 bases are TGCAGCGTCCCGGGTACTAGCGGGAACCTCCAAGAGACCCAGTACTTC.